The clone carrying this T cell receptor beta chain was detected only once. Here immunoSEQ multiplex PCR was the method, and the copy in TCRdb shows in-frame clones only, minus some. The sample includes under 300,000 clones, about 90% of them seen just once. V was clipped by 6 bases and J by 6 bases, with 18 bases between them. This CDR3 spans 14 amino acids. The V gene's germline CDR1 is MRHNA and CDR2 SNTAGT. This entry belongs to a study of blood T cell repertoires in COVID-19. Sequenced: peripheral blood. The genes are TRBV6-4 and TRBJ2-7, with D possibly TRBD2 on 6 matching bases. The TCR was taken from a man in his fifties or sixties with acute or convalescent COVID-19. The DNA for the CDR3 is TGTGCCAGCAGGGCGGACTATACATATCCCGAGCAGTACTTC. Translating it yields CASRADYTYPEQYF.